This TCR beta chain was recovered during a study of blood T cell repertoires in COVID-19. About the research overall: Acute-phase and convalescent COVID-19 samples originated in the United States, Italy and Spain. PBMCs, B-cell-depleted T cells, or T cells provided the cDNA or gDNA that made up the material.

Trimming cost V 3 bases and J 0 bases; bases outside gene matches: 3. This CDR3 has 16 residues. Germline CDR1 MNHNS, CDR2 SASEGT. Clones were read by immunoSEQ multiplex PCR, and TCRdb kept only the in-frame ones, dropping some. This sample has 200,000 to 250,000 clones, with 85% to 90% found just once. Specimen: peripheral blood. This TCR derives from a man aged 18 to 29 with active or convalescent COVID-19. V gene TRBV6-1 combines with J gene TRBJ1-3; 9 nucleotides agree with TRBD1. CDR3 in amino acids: CASSEGQGYSGNTIYF. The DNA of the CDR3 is TGTGCCAGCAGTGAGGGACAGGGCTACTCTGGAAACACCATATATTTT.